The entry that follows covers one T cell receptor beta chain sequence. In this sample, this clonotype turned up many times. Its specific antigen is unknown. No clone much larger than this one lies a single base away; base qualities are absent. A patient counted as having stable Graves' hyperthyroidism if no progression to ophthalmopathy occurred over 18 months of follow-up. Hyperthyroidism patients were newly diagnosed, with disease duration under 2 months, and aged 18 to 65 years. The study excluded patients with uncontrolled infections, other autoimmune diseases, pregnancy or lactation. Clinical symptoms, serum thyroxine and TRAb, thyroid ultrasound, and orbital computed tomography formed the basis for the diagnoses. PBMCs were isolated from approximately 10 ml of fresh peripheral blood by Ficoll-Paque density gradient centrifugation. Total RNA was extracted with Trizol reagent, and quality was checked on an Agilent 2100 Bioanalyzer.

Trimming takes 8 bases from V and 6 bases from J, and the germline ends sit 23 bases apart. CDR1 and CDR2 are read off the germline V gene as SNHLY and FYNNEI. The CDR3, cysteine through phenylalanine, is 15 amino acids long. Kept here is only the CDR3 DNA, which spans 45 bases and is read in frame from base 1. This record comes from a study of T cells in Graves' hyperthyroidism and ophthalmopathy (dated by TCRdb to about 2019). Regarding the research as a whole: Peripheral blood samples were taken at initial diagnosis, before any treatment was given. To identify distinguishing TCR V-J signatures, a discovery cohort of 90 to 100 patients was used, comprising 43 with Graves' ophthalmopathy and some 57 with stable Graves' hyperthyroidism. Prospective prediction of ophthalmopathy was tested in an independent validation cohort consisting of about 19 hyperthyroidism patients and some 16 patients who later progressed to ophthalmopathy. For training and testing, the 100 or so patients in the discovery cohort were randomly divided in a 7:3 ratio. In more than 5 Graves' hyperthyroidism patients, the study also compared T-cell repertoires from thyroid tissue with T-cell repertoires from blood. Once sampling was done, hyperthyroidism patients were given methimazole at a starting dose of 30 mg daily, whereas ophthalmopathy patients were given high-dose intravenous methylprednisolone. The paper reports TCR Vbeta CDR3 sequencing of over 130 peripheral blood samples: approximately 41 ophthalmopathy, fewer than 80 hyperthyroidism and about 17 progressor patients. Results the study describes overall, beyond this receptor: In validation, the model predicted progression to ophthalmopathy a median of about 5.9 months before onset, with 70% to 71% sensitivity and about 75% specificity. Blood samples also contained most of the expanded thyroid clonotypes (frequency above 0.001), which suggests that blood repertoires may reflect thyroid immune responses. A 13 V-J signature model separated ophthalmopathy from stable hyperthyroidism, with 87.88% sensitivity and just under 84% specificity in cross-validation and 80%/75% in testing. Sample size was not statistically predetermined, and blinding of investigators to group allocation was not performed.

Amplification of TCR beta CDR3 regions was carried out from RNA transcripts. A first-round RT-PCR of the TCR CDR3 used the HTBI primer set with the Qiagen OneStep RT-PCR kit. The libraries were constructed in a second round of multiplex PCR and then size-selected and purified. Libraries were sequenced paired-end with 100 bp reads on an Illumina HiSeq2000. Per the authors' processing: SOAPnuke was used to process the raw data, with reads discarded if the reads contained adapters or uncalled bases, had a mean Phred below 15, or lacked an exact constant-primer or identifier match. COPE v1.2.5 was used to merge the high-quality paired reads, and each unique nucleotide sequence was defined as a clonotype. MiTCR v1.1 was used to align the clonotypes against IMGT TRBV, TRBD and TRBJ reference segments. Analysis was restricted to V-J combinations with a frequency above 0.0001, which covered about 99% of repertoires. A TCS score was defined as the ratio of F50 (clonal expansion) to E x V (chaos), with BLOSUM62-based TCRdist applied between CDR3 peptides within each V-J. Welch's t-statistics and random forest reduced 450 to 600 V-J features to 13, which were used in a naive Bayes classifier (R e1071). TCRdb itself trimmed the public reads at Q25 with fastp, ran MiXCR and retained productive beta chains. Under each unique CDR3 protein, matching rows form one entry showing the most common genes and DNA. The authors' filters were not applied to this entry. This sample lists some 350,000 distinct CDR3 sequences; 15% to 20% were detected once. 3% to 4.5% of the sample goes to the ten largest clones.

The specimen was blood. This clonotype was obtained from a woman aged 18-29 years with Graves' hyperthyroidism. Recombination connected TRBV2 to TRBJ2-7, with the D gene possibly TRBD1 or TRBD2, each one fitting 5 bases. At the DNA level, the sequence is TGTGCCAGCGGGGTTACGGGGCGGACGCCGGTCGAGCAGTACTTC. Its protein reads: CASGVTGRTPVEQYF.